This T cell receptor (beta chain) was captured by sequencing in a study of blood T cell repertoires in COVID-19. The repertoire was sequenced with immunoSEQ multiplex PCR; TCRdb's copy has only in-frame clones and lacks some. Of 150,000 or so clones listed, approximately 92% are singletons. The ends lost 3 bases at V and 1 base at J; junction bases unmatched: 9. Looked up from germline, CDR1 is ENHRY and CDR2 is SYGVKD. This CDR3 is built from 17 residues. The chain recombines TRBV10-3 with TRBJ2-3, with TRBD2 identical over 8 bases. This receptor was obtained from a woman aged 45-59 years with acute or convalescent COVID-19. The sequenced sample was peripheral blood. The CDR3 protein is CAISDKGGLDGTDTQYF. As DNA, the CDR3 is TGTGCCATCAGTGATAAAGGGGGACTAGATGGCACAGATACGCAGTATTTT.